Reported below is one TCR beta chain. Multiplex PCR, run in two rounds, amplified TCR beta CDR3 from genomic DNA. Each TRBV and TRBJ gene had its own primer in the first PCR round. From the multiplex PCR reads, TCRdb called clonotypes with MiXCR, one entry per CDR3 protein. The table lists some 27,000 distinct CDR3 sequences, 31% of them singletons. This record belongs to a study of prognosis after radiotherapy for stage I lung cancer. At the level of the study: After radiotherapy, some 14 showed no significant progression while a few developed distant metastases (median approximately seven months).

From germline, CDR1 is MNHEY and CDR2 SVGEGT. Trimming pared 0 bases from V and 10 bases from J, leaving 7 bases between. The CDR3 totals 12 residues. This TCR came from a donor over 45 with non-small cell lung cancer. Sequencing used PBMCs, obtained before or after stereotactic body radiation therapy (not recorded which). This rearrangement joins TRBV6-2 or TRBV6-3 to TRBJ2-1; the D is unclear. The CDR3 loop reads CASSYSTGEQFF. The CDR3 coding sequence is TGTGCCAGCAGTTACTCGACCGGAGAGCAGTTCTTC.